This record covers a single T cell receptor beta chain. V shed 8 bases and J shed 4 bases, with 12 bases lying between them. Per germline, CDR1 MNHEY and CDR2 SVGAGI. The CDR3 extends over 13 amino acids. This entry belongs to a study of CD8 T cells in Susac syndrome. An input of about 0.45 to 1 ug of RNA was subjected to reverse transcription using random hexamers. TCRdb fed the immunoSEQ multiplex PCR reads into MiXCR, producing one record per CDR3 protein. This sample has about 300,000 distinct CDR3 sequences, with 89% found just once. Material: CD8+ T cells from PBMCs. The chain joins TRBV6-5 to TRBJ2-1; D may match TRBD1 or TRBD2 (5 bases each). The clonotype originates from a human donor with multiple sclerosis. CDR3 in amino acids: CASGYGGYNEQFF. The DNA of the CDR3 is TGTGCCAGCGGATATGGGGGATACAATGAGCAGTTCTTC.